The 29 T cell receptor beta chains listed next were all sequenced from one sample in a study of blood T cell repertoires in COVID-19. Using immunoSEQ multiplex PCR, the repertoire was profiled, and TCRdb retains in-frame clones only, with some absent. Of about 410,000 clones listed, 70% to 90% are singletons. Material for sequencing was peripheral blood. All receptors derive from a woman aged 40 to 50 with COVID-19, enrolled during active disease.

The V and J genes are TRBV28 and TRBJ1-6, with D maybe TRBD1 (6 bases). The germline V and J ends were trimmed by 5 bases and 9 bases, with 17 bases remaining between them. The CDR3 spans 15 residues. The germline V gene has CDR1 MDHEN and CDR2 SYDVKM. CDR3 residues: CASSDYTRGSSPLHF. CDR3 DNA: TGTGCCAGCAGTGACTATACGAGGGGGAGTTCACCCCTCCACTTT.

The rearrangement uses TRBV28 and TRBJ2-1; 8 bases map to TRBD1. V lost 3 bases to trimming and J lost 0 bases; unmatched junction nucleotides: 4. CDR3 length equals 16 residues. From germline, CDR1 is MDHEN and CDR2 SYDVKM. CDR3 nucleotide sequence: TGTGCCAGCAGTTTTGTCGACAGGGGCTCCTACAATGAGCAGTTCTTC. Amino acids: CASSFVDRGSYNEQFF. The entire variable domain, with the rest obtained from reference TRBV28 and TRBJ2-1, is as follows: DVKVTQSSRYLVKRTGEKVFLECVQDMDHENMFWYRQDPGLGLRLIYFSYDVKMKEKGDIPEGYSVSREKKERFSLILESASTNQTSMYLCASSFVDRGSYNEQFFGPGTRLTVL.

CDR3 sequence reads: CASTLGTGLYNEQFF. The DNA for the CDR3 is TGTGCCAGCACCCTGGGGACAGGGCTCTACAATGAGCAGTTCTTC. The rearrangement uses TRBV7-3 and TRBJ2-1; 9 bases are shared with TRBD1. This CDR3 contains 15 residues. Per germline, CDR1 SGHTA and CDR2 FQGTGA. After removal of 7 bases from V and 3 bases from J, the junction contained 7 bases not matched to a gene. The full variable domain, rest sourced from reference TRBV7-3 and TRBJ2-1, is GAGVSQTPSNKVTEKGKYVELRCDPISGHTALYWYRQSLGQGPEFLIYFQGTGAADDSGLPNDRFFAVRPEGSVSTLKIQRTERGDSAVYLCASTLGTGLYNEQFFGPGTRLTVL.

This chain joins TRBV23-1 and TRBJ2-3; 10 bases line up with TRBD2. TRBV23-1 is treated as an ORF (open reading frame) with a function not yet certain. CDR3 length: 20 residues. V lost 4 bases, J lost 5 bases, and 21 bases stayed unmatched. The CDR3 DNA sequence: TGCGCCAGCAGTCCCGAAGCCCAGCGGGAGGGCCGGAGGTGGGAAGATACGCAGTATTTT. Its translation is CASSPEAQREGRRWEDTQYF.

CDR3 DNA sequence: TGTGCCAGCAGCTCACCCACTAGCGGGGGGGATTCTGCCTACGAGCAGTACTTC. Protein: CASSSPTSGGDSAYEQYF. The V call is TRBV7-9, the J call TRBJ2-7; 13 positions agree with TRBD2. The CDR3 consists of 18 residues. Germline V gene lookup returns CDR1 SEHNR and CDR2 FQNEAQ (reference sequence). Trimming took 4 bases from V and 2 from J; bases not matched to a gene: 11.

The V and J genes are TRBV24-1 and TRBJ2-6, with 9 nucleotides matching TRBD1. The J segment lost 4 bases and the V segment lost 5 bases, leaving 2 bases of the junction unmatched. The CDR3 length is 15 residues. The germline gives CDR1 KGHDR, CDR2 SFDVKD. The CDR3 nucleotides read TGTGCCACCAGTGGGGACAGGGCCGGGGCCAACGTCCTGACTTTC. Translating it yields CATSGDRAGANVLTF.

The rearrangement links TRBV28 to TRBJ2-5; TRBD2 matches at 10 bases. CDR3 length equals 17 residues. The trim removed 5 bases at V and 2 bases at J, leaving 11 bases unmatched. Germline V gene sequence: CDR1 MDHEN, CDR2 SYDVKM. The chain's CDR3 is CASSLITSGVLQETQYF. The CDR3 nucleotides read TGTGCCAGCAGTCTCATAACTAGCGGGGTCCTGCAAGAGACCCAGTACTTC.

This chain joins TRBV18 and TRBJ1-1; possibly TRBD1 for D (5 bases). This CDR3 has 14 amino acids. The V end lost 3 bases, the J end lost 4 bases, and 12 bases lay between the germline ends. Germline V gives CDR1 KGHSH, CDR2 LQKENI. The CDR3 is CASSPAPGGTEAFF. The CDR3 DNA is TGTGCCAGCTCACCCGCCCCGGGGGGCACTGAAGCTTTCTTT.

The chain couples TRBV3-1 (or the pseudogene TRBV3-2) to TRBJ2-7; 8 bases are a match to TRBD1. Germline V gene data show CDR1 as LGHDT and CDR2 as YNNKEL (reference sequence). The CDR3 spans 14 residues. The ends lost 4 bases at V and 4 bases at J; junction bases unmatched: 6. As DNA, the CDR3 is TGTGCCAGCAGCCTCGGACAGGGTGGTTACGAGCAGTACTTC. This sequence encodes CASSLGQGGYEQYF.

This sequence joins TRBV5-1 and TRBJ1-2; D is uncertain. The CDR3 runs to 15 residues. V lost 4 bases and J 0 bases, leaving 13 bases between the germline ends. Germline V gene lookup returns CDR1 SGHRS and CDR2 YFSETQ. This chain's CDR3 is CASSPRERANYGYTF. The CDR3 nucleotides read TGCGCCAGCAGCCCAAGAGAGAGAGCTAACTATGGCTACACCTTC.

The chain couples TRBV7-2 to TRBJ2-6; 8 nucleotides match TRBD2. With 5 bases clipped from V and 0 bases from J, the junction kept 3 bases outside the gene matches. Germline CDR1 SGHTA, CDR2 FQGNSA. This CDR3 contains 16 residues. Here the CDR3 reads CASSPSGGSGANVLTF. Here the CDR3 DNA reads TGTGCCAGCAGCCCAAGCGGGGGCTCTGGGGCCAACGTCCTGACTTTC.

V usage is TRBV27 and J usage is TRBJ2-7; 8 bases fit TRBD2. This CDR3 spans 15 amino acids. The germline V gene encodes CDR1 MNHEY and CDR2 SMNVEV (reference sequence). Germline trimming cut 5 bases from V and 4 bases from J; bases unmatched to any gene: 10. The CDR3 bases are TGTGCCAGCAGTGCCCTGCGGGAGGCCCGATACGAGCAGTACTTC. Translated, it gives CASSALREARYEQYF.

The chain has TRBV28 and TRBJ1-2; tentatively, D is TRBD1 (5 bases). There are 14 residues in the CDR3. Germline-derived CDR1 and CDR2 are MDHEN and SYDVKM. V lost 8 bases and J 1 base, leaving 14 bases between the germline ends. The CDR3 DNA reads as TGTGCCAGCTACTCAGGACAAATTAACTATGGCTACACCTTC. This sequence encodes CASYSGQINYGYTF.

The chain recombines TRBV7-2 with TRBJ1-2, with D hard to call. V lost 5 bases and J 3 bases, leaving 7 bases between the germline ends. The CDR3 has 12 amino acids. Germline V gives CDR1 SGHTA, CDR2 FQGNSA. The CDR3 DNA follows: TGTGCCAGCAGCCATCAGGACTATGGCTACACCTTC. Translating it yields CASSHQDYGYTF.

The genes are TRBV7-9 and TRBJ1-1; D is perhaps TRBD1 (6 bases). V lost 1 base and J 4 bases, leaving 13 bases between the germline ends. Germline V gene data show CDR1 as SEHNR and CDR2 as FQNEAQ (reference sequence). The CDR3 sequence is 15 residues long. This CDR3 reads CASSLEGLQGTEAFF. CDR3 DNA sequence: TGTGCCAGCAGCTTAGAGGGCTTACAGGGCACTGAAGCTTTCTTT.

This clone occurred a few times. The V call is TRBV11-3, the J call TRBJ1-5; 9 positions agree with TRBD1. The CDR3 extends over 15 amino acids. CDR1 is SGHNT and CDR2 is YENEEA in the germline V gene. Trimming removed 5 bases from V and 1 base from J; junction bases left unmatched: 3. CDR3: CASSPGQGSNQPQHF. The CDR3 nucleotides read TGTGCCAGCAGCCCGGGACAGGGCAGCAATCAGCCCCAGCATTTT.

This chain joins TRBV6-5 and TRBJ2-2; D is unclear. Between the trimmed V and J ends, which lost 4 bases and 0 bases, there was a span of 9 bases. This CDR3 region has 15 residues. Looked up from germline, CDR1 is MNHEY and CDR2 is SVGAGI. The CDR3 sequence is CASSFGATNTGELFF. As DNA, the CDR3 is TGTGCCAGCAGTTTCGGAGCAACGAACACCGGGGAGCTGTTTTTT.

The chain employs TRBV6-5 and TRBJ1-6, with TRBD1 matching over 9 bases. The CDR3 has 15 amino acids. Trimming at V came to 6 bases and at J to 7 bases, leaving 7 bases not matched to a gene. Germline values: CDR1 MNHEY, CDR2 SVGAGI. CDR3 DNA: TGTGCCAGCAGCCCACAGGGGGCGAGGAATTCACCCCTCCACTTT. Translation gives CASSPQGARNSPLHF.

This clone was detected once. This sequence joins TRBV7-2 and TRBJ1-1; possibly TRBD1 for D (5 bases). Trimming stripped 6 bases from V and 4 bases from J, with 21 bases between. The CDR3 spans 16 residues. The V gene's germline CDR1 is SGHTA and CDR2 FQGNSA. CDR3 in DNA: TGTGCCAGCAGAAACAGGTGGGGGGTGGCGAGCACTGAAGCTTTCTTT. Its protein is CASRNRWGVASTEAFF.

The chain combines TRBV4-3 with TRBJ2-1; 10 bases are shared with TRBD2. The germline gives CDR1 LGHNA, CDR2 YSLEER. Trimming removed 3 bases from V and 4 bases from J; junction bases left unmatched: 9. The CDR3 is 17 residues long. CDR3 protein: CASSHRLAGGPYNEQFF. CDR3 in DNA: TGCGCCAGCAGCCATCGACTAGCGGGCGGACCGTACAATGAGCAGTTCTTC.

In its sample, this clone was seen a few times. The chain couples TRBV7-9 to TRBJ2-7; 7 positions match TRBD1. With V trimmed by 4 bases and J by 3 bases, 12 bases remained unmatched. CDR3 length: 16 residues. Germline CDR1 is SEHNR and CDR2 is FQNEAQ (reference sequence). CDR3 bases: TGTGCCAGCAGCTCCCGGGACAGACCCCCACTCTACGAGCAGTACTTC. This translates into CASSSRDRPPLYEQYF. Full variable domain (rest looked up from reference TRBV7-9 and TRBJ2-7): DTGVSQNPRHKITKRGQNVTFRCDPISEHNRLYWYRQTLGQGPEFLTYFQNEAQLEKSRLLSDRFSAERPKGSFSTLEIQRTEQGDSAMYLCASSSRDRPPLYEQYFGPGTRLTVT.

The chain has TRBV19 and TRBJ1-6, with D hard to call. V lost 3 bases to trimming and J lost 11 bases, with 8 bases between them. This CDR3 has 12 residues. Germline V gene data show CDR1 as LNHDA and CDR2 as SQIVND (reference sequence). In nucleotides, the CDR3 is TGTGCCAGTAGTATGAGTCGGGCACCCCTCCACTTT. Residues: CASSMSRAPLHF.

This clone was recorded once. This chain connects TRBV6-4 to TRBJ1-1, with D unresolved. Deletions cut 4 bases from V and 8 bases from J, with 14 bases between. The CDR3 covers 13 residues. CDR1 is MRHNA and CDR2 is SNTAGT in the germline V gene. In DNA form, the CDR3 reads TGTGCCAGCAGTGTGCAGGTCGGTGGCGAAGCTTTCTTT. It yields the protein CASSVQVGGEAFF.

This clone has a single count. This chain uses TRBV9 with TRBJ1-6; 9 nucleotides align to TRBD1. The CDR3 runs 14 residues. The V and J ends lost 4 bases and 9 bases, in that order; junction bases with no gene match: 5. Germline V lookup: CDR1 SGDLS, CDR2 YYNGEE. CDR3 sequence reads: CASSPSDRGSPLHF. CDR3 in DNA: TGTGCCAGCAGCCCCTCGGACAGGGGTTCACCCCTCCACTTT.

This CDR3 is CASSLYGSGSLSYEQYF. Here the CDR3 DNA reads TGTGCCAGCAGTTTATACGGTAGCGGGAGTTTATCCTACGAGCAGTACTTC. The rearrangement joins TRBV27 to TRBJ2-7, with 9 bases matching TRBD2. V gave up 1 base and J gave up 1 base; unmatched junction bases: 8. CDR3 length equals 17 residues. Germline V gene sequence: CDR1 MNHEY, CDR2 SMNVEV (reference sequence).

This clone has more than one count but fewer than ten. This chain links TRBV3-1 (or the pseudogene TRBV3-2) with TRBJ1-6; D gene ambiguous. Germline values: CDR1 LGHDT, CDR2 YNNKEL (reference sequence). Trimming cost V 6 bases and J 12 bases, with 12 bases left between them. The CDR3 extends over 12 amino acids. DNA for the CDR3: TGTGCCAGCAGTCAACCTCCCTTACCCCTCCACTTT. Its translation is CASSQPPLPLHF.

The chain is built from TRBV7-9 and TRBJ2-7; TRBD1 might be the D (6 bases). Trimming removed 5 bases at V and 2 bases at J, with 13 bases between. This CDR3 has 14 residues. Germline V gives CDR1 SEHNR, CDR2 FQNEAQ (reference sequence). CDR3 residues: CASSRLQGPYEQYF. The DNA of the CDR3 is TGTGCCAGCAGCCGTCTCCAGGGGCCCTACGAGCAGTACTTC.

The V and J genes are TRBV5-5 and TRBJ2-7; 7 nucleotides align to TRBD1. The CDR3 has 15 amino acids. The germline V gene has CDR1 SGHKS and CDR2 YYEKEE (reference sequence). V gave up 0 bases and J gave up 2 bases; unmatched junction bases: 5. CDR3 nucleotide sequence: TGTGCCAGCAGCTTGGAGGACAGGCCAGCCTACGAGCAGTACTTC. Translating gives CASSLEDRPAYEQYF.

The chain links TRBV9 to TRBJ2-7; no firm D call. The CDR3 sequence is 14 residues long. The V end lost 0 bases, the J end lost 0 bases, and 7 bases lay between the germline ends. CDR1 SGDLS and CDR2 YYNGEE come from the germline V gene. In nucleotides, the CDR3 is TGTGCCAGCAGCGTAGGAGTGGTCTCCTACGAGCAGTACTTC. Amino acid sequence: CASSVGVVSYEQYF.